The 7 T cell receptor beta chains listed next were all sequenced from one sample in a study of T cells after posttransplantation cyclophosphamide. Produced via immunoSEQ multiplex PCR; TCRdb's table is partial and in-frame only. The counts give approximately 30,000 clones, none of them seen only once; 6.5% to 7% is held by the top ten. Sequenced material: PBMCs. The receptors were sampled from a woman aged 45-60 years in good health and a related stem cell transplant donor.

This clone was detected many times. The V call is TRBV2, the J call TRBJ1-2; D uncertain. CDR1 and CDR2 from the germline V gene are SNHLY and FYNNEI. This CDR3 has 10 residues. V was clipped by 4 bases and J by 7 bases, with 4 bases between them. This CDR3 reads CASSVRGYTF. DNA of the CDR3: TGTGCCAGCAGTGTCCGTGGCTACACCTTC.

This clone was counted many times. The rearrangement uses TRBV6-2 or TRBV6-3 and TRBJ2-2; 9 nucleotides line up with TRBD2. This CDR3 has 14 residues. From germline, CDR1 is MNHEY and CDR2 SVGEGT. V gave up 7 bases and J gave up 3 bases; unmatched junction bases: 3. CDR3 DNA sequence: TGTGCCAGCAATAGACTAGCGGACACCGGGGAGCTGTTTTTT. Translating it yields CASNRLADTGELFF.

The sample holds many counts of this clone. This chain joins TRBV7-9 and TRBJ2-4; D unresolved. Germline-derived CDR1 and CDR2 are SEHNR and FQNEAQ (reference sequence). Trimming removed 5 bases from V and 2 bases from J, with 10 bases in between. This CDR3 has 14 residues. This CDR3 is CASSPSGPKNIQYF. The CDR3 nucleotides are TGTGCCAGCAGCCCGTCTGGGCCCAAAAACATTCAGTACTTC.

This clone was recorded at least ten times. This chain uses TRBV7-6 with TRBJ2-7, with 9 bases matching TRBD2. With 1 base clipped from V and 4 bases from J, the junction kept 5 bases outside the gene matches. Germline values: CDR1 SGHVS, CDR2 FNYEAQ. This CDR3 comprises 15 residues. The CDR3 protein is CASSLGQTSGYEQYF. CDR3 DNA: TGTGCCAGCAGCTTAGGGCAGACTAGCGGATACGAGCAGTACTTC.

V gene TRBV29-1 combines with J gene TRBJ2-7; TRBD1 matches 8 bases. CDR1 and CDR2 from the germline V gene are SQVTM and ANQGSEA. After removal of 1 base from V and 5 bases from J, the junction contained 10 bases not matched to a gene. The CDR3 consists of 15 residues. The CDR3 DNA reads TGCAGCGTTGAAGTGAGCGGTACAGGGGGTGACGAGCAGTACTTC. This gives the protein CSVEVSGTGGDEQYF.

Ten or more counts support this clone. The chain carries TRBV9 and TRBJ1-1; 8 bases map to TRBD1. The germline V gene has CDR1 SGDLS and CDR2 YYNGEE. There are 14 residues in the CDR3. V gave up 5 bases and J gave up 5 bases; unmatched junction bases: 8. The CDR3 sequence is CASSTQTGATEAFF. The CDR3 nucleotides are TGTGCCAGCAGTACCCAGACAGGGGCGACTGAAGCTTTCTTT. Looking up the rest from reference TRBV9 and TRBJ1-1 gives the full variable domain: DSGVTQTPKHLITATGQRVTLRCSPRSGDLSVYWYQQSLDQGLQFLIQYYNGEERAKGNILERFSAQQFPDLHSELNLSSLELGDSALYFCASSTQTGATEAFFGQGTRLTVV.

The chain is built from TRBV7-6 and TRBJ2-3; 7 nucleotides match TRBD2. Trimming cost V 5 bases and J 2 bases; bases outside gene matches: 10. Germline V gene sequence: CDR1 SGHVS, CDR2 FNYEAQ. The CDR3 runs 16 residues. In DNA form, the CDR3 reads TGTGCCAGCAGCCCCGGGGCTAGCGGACACACAGATACGCAGTATTTT. Translating gives CASSPGASGHTDTQYF. Based on the CDR3 plus reference TRBV7-6 and TRBJ2-3, the full variable domain is GAGVSQSPRYKVTKRGQDVALRCDPISGHVSLYWYRQALGQGPEFLTYFNYEAQQDKSGLPNDRFSAERPEGSISTLTIQRTEQRDSAMYRCASSPGASGHTDTQYFGPGTRLTVL.